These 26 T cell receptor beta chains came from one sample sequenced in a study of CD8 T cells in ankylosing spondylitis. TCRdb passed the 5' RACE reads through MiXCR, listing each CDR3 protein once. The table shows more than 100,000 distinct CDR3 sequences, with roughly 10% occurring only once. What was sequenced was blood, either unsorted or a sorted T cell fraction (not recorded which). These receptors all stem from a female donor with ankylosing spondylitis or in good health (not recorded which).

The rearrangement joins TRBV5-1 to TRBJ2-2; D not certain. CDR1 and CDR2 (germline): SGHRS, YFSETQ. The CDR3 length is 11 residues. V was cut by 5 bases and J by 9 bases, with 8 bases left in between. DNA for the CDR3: TGCGCCAGCAGGCGGTCCTGGGAGCTGTTTTTT. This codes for CASRRSWELFF.

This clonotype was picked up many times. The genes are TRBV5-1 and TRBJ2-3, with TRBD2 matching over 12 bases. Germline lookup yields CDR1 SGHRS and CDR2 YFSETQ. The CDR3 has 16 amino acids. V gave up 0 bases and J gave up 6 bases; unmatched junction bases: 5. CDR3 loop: CASSLGLAGAADTQYF. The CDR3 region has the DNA TGCGCCAGCAGCTTGGGACTAGCGGGAGCAGCGGATACGCAGTATTTT.

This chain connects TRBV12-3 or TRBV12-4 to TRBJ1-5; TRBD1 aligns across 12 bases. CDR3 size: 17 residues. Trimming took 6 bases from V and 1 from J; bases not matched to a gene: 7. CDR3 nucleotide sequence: TGTGCCAGCAGCCCCCGGGACAGGGGGCTAAGCAATCAGCCCCAGCATTTT. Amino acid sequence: CASSPRDRGLSNQPQHF.

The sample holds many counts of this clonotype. This CDR3 reads CASSLTPGTRYNEQFF. Written as DNA, the CDR3 is TGTGCCAGCAGCCTCACCCCCGGGACTAGATACAATGAGCAGTTCTTC. This sequence joins TRBV11-3 and TRBJ2-1; 8 nucleotides line up with TRBD2. This CDR3 has 16 amino acids. Trimming at V came to 5 bases and at J to 4 bases, leaving 10 bases not matched to a gene. Per germline, CDR1 SGHNT and CDR2 YENEEA.

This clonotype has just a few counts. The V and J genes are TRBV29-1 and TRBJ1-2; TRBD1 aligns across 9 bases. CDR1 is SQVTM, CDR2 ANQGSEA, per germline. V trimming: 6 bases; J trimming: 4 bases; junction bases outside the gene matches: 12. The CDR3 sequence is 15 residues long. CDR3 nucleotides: TGCAGCGTCGTTGGGACAGGGCATGACGGCTATGGCTACACCTTC. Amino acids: CSVVGTGHDGYGYTF.

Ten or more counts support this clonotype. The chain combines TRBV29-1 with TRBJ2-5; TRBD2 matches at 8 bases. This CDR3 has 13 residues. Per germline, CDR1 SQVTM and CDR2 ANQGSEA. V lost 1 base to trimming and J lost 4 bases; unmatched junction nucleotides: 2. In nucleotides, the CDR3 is TGCAGCGTTGAAGGGCTAGCGGGAGAGACCCAGTACTTC. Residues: CSVEGLAGETQYF.

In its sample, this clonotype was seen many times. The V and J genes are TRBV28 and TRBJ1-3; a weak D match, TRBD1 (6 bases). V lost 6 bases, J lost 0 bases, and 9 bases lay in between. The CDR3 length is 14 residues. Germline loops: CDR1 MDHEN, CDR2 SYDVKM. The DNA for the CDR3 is TGTGCCAGCAGCTGGACAGCCTCTGGAAACACCATATATTTT. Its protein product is CASSWTASGNTIYF.

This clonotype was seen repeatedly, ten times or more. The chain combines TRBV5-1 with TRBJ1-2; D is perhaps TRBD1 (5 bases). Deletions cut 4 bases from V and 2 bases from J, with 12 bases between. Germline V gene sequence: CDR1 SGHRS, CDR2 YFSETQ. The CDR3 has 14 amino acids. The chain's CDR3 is CASSPWGFNYGYTF. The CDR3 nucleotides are TGCGCCAGCAGCCCGTGGGGCTTCAACTATGGCTACACCTTC. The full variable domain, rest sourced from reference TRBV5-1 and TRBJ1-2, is KAGVTQTPRYLIKTRGQQVTLSCSPISGHRSVSWYQQTPGQGLQFLFEYFSETQRNKGNFPGRFSGRQFSNSRSEMNVSTLELGDSALYLCASSPWGFNYGYTFGSGTRLTVV.

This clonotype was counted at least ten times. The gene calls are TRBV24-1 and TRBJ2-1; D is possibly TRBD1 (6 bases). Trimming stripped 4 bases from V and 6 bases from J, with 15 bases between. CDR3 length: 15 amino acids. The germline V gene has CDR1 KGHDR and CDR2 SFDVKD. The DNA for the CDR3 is TGTGCCACCAGTGAAAAACAGGGAAGGGGCAATGAGCAGTTCTTC. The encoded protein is CATSEKQGRGNEQFF.

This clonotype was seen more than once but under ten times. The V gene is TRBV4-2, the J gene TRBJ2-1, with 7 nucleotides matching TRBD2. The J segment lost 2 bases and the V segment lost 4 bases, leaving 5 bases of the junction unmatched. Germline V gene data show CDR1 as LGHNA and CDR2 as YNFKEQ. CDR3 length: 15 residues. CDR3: CASSLGLGAYNEQFF. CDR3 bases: TGTGCCAGCAGCCTAGGACTAGGGGCCTACAATGAGCAGTTCTTC.

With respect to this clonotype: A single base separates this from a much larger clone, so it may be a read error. CDR3 loop: CASSPSGTRNEQCF. For the CDR3, the DNA is TGCGCCAGCAGCCCATCCGGGACCCGTAACGAGCAGTGCTTC. The chain employs TRBV5-1 and TRBJ2-7; D assignment may be TRBD1 or TRBD2 (5 bases each). Germline V gives CDR1 SGHRS, CDR2 YFSETQ. CDR3 length equals 14 residues.

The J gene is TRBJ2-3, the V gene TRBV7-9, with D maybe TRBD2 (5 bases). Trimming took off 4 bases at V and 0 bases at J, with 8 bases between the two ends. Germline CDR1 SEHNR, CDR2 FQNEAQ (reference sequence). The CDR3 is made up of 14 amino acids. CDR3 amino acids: CASSSDFSTDTQYF. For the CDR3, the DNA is TGTGCCAGCAGCTCGGACTTTAGCACAGATACGCAGTATTTT.

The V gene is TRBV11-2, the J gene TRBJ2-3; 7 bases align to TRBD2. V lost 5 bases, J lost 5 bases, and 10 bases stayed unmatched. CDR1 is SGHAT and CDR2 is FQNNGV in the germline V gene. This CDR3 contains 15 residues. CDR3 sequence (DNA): TGTGCCAGCAGCCCAGGGTGGTTAGCGGGAGATACGCAGTATTTT. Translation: CASSPGWLAGDTQYF.

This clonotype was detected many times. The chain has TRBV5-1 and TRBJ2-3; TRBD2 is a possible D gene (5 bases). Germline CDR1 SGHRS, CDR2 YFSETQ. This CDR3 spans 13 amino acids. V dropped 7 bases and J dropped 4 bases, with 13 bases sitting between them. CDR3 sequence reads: CASADSPADTQYF. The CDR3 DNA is TGCGCCAGCGCGGACTCCCCGGCAGATACGCAGTATTTT. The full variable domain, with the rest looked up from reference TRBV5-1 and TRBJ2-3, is KAGVTQTPRYLIKTRGQQVTLSCSPISGHRSVSWYQQTPGQGLQFLFEYFSETQRNKGNFPGRFSGRQFSNSRSEMNVSTLELGDSALYLCASADSPADTQYFGPGTRLTVL.

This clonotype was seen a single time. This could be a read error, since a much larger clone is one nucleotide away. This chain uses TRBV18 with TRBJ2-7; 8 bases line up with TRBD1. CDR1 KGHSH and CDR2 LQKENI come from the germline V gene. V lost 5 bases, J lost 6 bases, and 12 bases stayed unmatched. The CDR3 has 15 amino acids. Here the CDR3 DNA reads TGTGCCAGCTCAACCTTGGACAGGGAGCACGTCGAGCAGTACTTC. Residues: CASSTLDREHVEQYF.

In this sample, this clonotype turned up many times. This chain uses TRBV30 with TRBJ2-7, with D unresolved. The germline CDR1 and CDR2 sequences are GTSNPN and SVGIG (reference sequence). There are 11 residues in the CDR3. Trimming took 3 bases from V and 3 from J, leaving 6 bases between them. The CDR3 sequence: CAWSEYYEQYF. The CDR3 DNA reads TGTGCCTGGAGCGAATACTACGAGCAGTACTTC.

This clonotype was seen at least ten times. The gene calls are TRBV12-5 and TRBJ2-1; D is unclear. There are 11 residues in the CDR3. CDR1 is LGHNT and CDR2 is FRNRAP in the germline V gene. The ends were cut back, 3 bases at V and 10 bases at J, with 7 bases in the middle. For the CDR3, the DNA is TGTGCTAGTGGTTTTCCCCAGGAGCAGTTCTTC. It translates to CASGFPQEQFF.

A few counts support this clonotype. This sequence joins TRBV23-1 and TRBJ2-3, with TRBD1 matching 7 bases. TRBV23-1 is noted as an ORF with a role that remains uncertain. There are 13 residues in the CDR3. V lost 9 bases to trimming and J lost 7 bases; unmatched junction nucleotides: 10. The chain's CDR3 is CASTTGIPNTQYF. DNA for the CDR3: TGCGCCAGTACGACAGGGATCCCCAATACGCAGTATTTT.

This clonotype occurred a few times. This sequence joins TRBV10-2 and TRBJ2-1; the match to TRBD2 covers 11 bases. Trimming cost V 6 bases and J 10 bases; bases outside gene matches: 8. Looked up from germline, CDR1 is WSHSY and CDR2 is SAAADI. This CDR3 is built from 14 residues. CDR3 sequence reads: CASRLSGGALEQFF. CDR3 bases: TGCGCCAGCAGACTTAGCGGGGGGGCATTGGAGCAGTTCTTC.

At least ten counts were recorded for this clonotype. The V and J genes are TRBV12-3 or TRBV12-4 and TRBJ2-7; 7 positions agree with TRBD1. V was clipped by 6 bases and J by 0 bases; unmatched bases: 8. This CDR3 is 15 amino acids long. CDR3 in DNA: TGTGCCAGCAGCGGCACCGGGACAGTCTCCTACGAGCAGTACTTC. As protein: CASSGTGTVSYEQYF.

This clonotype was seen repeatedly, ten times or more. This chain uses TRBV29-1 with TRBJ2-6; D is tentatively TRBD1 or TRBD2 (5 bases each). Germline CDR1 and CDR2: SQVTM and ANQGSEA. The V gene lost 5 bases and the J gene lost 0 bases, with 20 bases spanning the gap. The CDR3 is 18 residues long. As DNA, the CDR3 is TGCAGCGTTCTCGAACGCTCGGGGCCCAGCTCTGGGGCCAACGTCCTGACTTTC. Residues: CSVLERSGPSSGANVLTF.

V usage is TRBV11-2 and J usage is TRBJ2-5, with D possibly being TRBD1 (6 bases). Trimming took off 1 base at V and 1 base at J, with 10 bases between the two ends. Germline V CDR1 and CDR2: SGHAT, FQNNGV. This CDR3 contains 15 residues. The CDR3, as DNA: TGTGCCAGCAGCTTAGGAGCAGGGGTCCAAGAGACCCAGTACTTC. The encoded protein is CASSLGAGVQETQYF. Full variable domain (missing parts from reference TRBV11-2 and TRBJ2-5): EAGVAQSPRYKIIEKRQSVAFWCNPISGHATLYWYQQILGQGPKLLIQFQNNGVVDDSQLPKDRFSAERLKGVDSTLKIQPAKLEDSAVYLCASSLGAGVQETQYFGPGTRLLVL.

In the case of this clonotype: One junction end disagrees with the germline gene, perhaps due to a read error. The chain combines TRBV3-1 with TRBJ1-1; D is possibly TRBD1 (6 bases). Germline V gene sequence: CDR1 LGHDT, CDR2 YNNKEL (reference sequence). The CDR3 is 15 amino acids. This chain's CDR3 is CASCQDSPVNTEAFF. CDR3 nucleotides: TGTGCCAGCTGCCAGGACAGCCCCGTGAACACTGAAGCGTTCTTT.

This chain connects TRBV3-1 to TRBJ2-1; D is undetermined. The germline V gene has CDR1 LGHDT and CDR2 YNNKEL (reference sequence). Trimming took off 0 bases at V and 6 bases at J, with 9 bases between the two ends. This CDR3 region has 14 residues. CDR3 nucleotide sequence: TGTGCCAGCAGCCAAGAGTTGGCTTTCAATGAGCAGTTCTTC. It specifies CASSQELAFNEQFF.

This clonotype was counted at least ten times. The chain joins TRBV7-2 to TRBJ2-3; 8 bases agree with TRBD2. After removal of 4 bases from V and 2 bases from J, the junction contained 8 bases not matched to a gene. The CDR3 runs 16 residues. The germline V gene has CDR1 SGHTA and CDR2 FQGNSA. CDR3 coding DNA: TGTGCCAGCAGCTCCTATAGCGGGACCTCCACAGATACGCAGTATTTT. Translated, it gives CASSSYSGTSTDTQYF.

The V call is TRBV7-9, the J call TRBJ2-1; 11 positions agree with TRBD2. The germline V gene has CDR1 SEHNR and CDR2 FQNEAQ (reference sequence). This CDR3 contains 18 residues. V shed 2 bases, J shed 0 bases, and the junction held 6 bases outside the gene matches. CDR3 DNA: TGTGCCAGCAGCTTATCACTAGCGGGGGACTTCTCCTACAATGAGCAGTTCTTC. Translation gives CASSLSLAGDFSYNEQFF.